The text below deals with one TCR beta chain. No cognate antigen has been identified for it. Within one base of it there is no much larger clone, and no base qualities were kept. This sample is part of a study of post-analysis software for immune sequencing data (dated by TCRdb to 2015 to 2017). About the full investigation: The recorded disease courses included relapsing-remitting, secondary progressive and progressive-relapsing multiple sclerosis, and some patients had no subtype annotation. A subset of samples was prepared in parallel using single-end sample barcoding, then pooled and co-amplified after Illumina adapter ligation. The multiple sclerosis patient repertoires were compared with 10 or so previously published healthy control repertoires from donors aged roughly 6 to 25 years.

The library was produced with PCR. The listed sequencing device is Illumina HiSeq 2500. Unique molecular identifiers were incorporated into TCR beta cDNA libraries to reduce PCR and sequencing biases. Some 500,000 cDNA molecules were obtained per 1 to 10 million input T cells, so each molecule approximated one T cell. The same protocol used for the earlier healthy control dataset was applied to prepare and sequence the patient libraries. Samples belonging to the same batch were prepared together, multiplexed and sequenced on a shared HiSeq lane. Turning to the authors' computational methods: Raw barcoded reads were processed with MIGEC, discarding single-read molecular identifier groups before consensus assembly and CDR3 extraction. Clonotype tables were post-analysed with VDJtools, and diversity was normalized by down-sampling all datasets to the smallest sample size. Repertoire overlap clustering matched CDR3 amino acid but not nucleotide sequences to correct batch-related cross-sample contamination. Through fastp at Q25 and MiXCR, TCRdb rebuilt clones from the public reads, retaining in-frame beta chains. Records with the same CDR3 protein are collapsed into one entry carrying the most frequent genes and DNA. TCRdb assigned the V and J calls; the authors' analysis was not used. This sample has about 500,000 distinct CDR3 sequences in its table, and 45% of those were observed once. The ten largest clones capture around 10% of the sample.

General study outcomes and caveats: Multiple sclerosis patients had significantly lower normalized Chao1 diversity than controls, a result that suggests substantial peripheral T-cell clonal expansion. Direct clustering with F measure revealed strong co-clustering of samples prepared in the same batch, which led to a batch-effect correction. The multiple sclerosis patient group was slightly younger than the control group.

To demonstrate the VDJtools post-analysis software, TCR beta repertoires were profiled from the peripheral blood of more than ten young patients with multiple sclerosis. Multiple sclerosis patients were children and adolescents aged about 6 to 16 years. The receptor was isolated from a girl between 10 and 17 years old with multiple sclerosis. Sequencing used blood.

The DNA reads TGTGCCAGCAGTTTGGGACTCCAAACAGCCCAAGCTTTCTTT. The encoded protein is CASSLGLQTAQAFF. Rearrangement joined TRBV27 to TRBJ1-1; matching of 5 bases hints at TRBD1 as the D gene. CDR3 length: 14 amino acids, cysteine to phenylalanine. Only CDR3 DNA is held: 42 bases, read in frame from base 1. The trim is 3 bases for V and 9 bases for J, with a gap of 17 bases between the germline ends. According to the germline V gene (reference sequence), CDR1 reads MNHEY and CDR2 reads SMNVEV.